This T cell receptor (beta chain) originates from a study of cytotoxic CD8 clonotypes in ibrutinib-treated CLL. Data came from immunoSEQ multiplex PCR; TCRdb stores just in-frame clones and leaves some out. This table has 300,000 or so clones, 67% appearing once. For this clone: No antigen is known for it.

Study-level findings and limits: Among the clonotypes, public ones were uncommon and contracted or held stable on treatment.

CDR1 is SGHTA, CDR2 FQGTGA, per germline. The trim removed 5 bases at V and 2 bases at J, leaving 14 bases unmatched. This CDR3 is 19 amino acids long. The receptor comes from a human donor with chronic lymphocytic leukemia. The rearrangement links TRBV7-3 to TRBJ2-2; 10 positions agree with TRBD2. The sample here was PBMCs, taken after 36 months of ibrutinib treatment. The CDR3 coding sequence is TGTGCCAGCAGCGCAAAAACACTAGCGGGACTAACAAACACCGGGGAGCTGTTTTTT. As protein: CASSAKTLAGLTNTGELFF.